Below, 3 T cell receptor beta chains from the same sample are listed, as sequenced in a study of cytomegalovirus exposure and HLA in healthy donors. The PCR ran on 60 Vbeta and 13 Jbeta primers. TCRdb keeps only in-frame clones here, not all; method: immunoSEQ multiplex PCR. Here the sample spans around 200,000 clones, about 88% being singletons. Sequences were obtained from PBMCs. The receptors come from a woman in her twenties or thirties in good health and CMV-seronegative.

Concerning this clone itself: Different DNA sequences within this sample yield the same CDR3. The CDR3 loop is CASSLDRTYEQYF. For the CDR3, the DNA is TGTGCCAGCAGCTTGGATAGGACATACGAGCAGTACTTC. The J gene is TRBJ2-7, the V gene TRBV5-6; maybe TRBD1 (5 bases). This CDR3 comprises 13 residues. Trimming left V 0 bases short and J 4 bases short, with 8 bases between. CDR1 and CDR2 (germline): SGHDT, YYEEEE.

This chain joins TRBV2 and TRBJ2-3; TRBD2 aligns across 7 bases. Germline CDR1 reads SNHLY; CDR2 reads FYNNEI. The CDR3 runs to 17 residues. Trimming removed 3 bases from V and 4 bases from J; junction bases left unmatched: 13. This chain's CDR3 is CASSDGWTRPSADTQYF. The DNA of the CDR3 is TGTGCCAGCAGTGATGGGTGGACTAGGCCGAGCGCAGATACGCAGTATTTT.

The rearrangement links TRBV4-1 to TRBJ1-6; 7 nucleotides align to TRBD1. Germline CDR1 reads MGHRA; CDR2 reads YSYEKL. The CDR3 spans 15 residues. Trimming cost V 4 bases and J 9 bases; bases outside gene matches: 9. The CDR3 spells CASSPAGTASSPLHF. CDR3 nucleotide sequence: TGCGCCAGCAGCCCGGCTGGGACAGCCAGTTCACCCCTCCACTTT.